The 5 T cell receptor beta chains reported below all come from one sample, sequenced in a study of blood T cells in healthy people across ages. A sample-barcoded 5' primer and a J-beta primer mix were used in a second PCR of about 7 to 12 cycles. TCRdb used MiXCR to reprocess the 5' RACE reads, holding one entry per CDR3 protein. This sample has approximately 790,000 distinct CDR3 sequences; around two thirds occur once, and the top ten carry about 30%. The sample consisted of blood. The receptor set was obtained from a man younger than 45 in good health.

V and J are TRBV18 and TRBJ1-6; 12 positions match TRBD1. This CDR3 comprises 16 residues. After removal of 4 bases from V and 6 bases from J, the junction contained 4 bases not matched to a gene. Germline V gene data show CDR1 as KGHSH and CDR2 as LQKENI. Here the CDR3 reads CASSRDRGLSNSPLHF. In DNA form, the CDR3 reads TGTGCCAGCTCACGGGACAGGGGGCTAAGTAATTCACCCCTCCACTTT.

This clonotype appeared a few times. J is TRBJ2-1 and V is TRBV9, with D possibly TRBD1 on 5 matching bases. The CDR3 runs 14 residues. V was clipped by 4 bases and J by 6 bases, with 14 bases between them. CDR1 is SGDLS, CDR2 YYNGEE, per germline. In DNA form, the CDR3 reads TGTGCCAGCAGCACTCAGACAGATTCCAATGAGCAGTTCTTC. Protein sequence: CASSTQTDSNEQFF.

Only a few counts were recorded for this clonotype. This chain links TRBV7-2 with TRBJ2-5; 9 positions match TRBD1. This CDR3 is 15 amino acids long. Germline CDR1 and CDR2: SGHTA and FQGNSA. The V and J ends lost 5 bases and 5 bases, in that order; junction bases with no gene match: 9. CDR3 in DNA: TGTGCCAGCAGCCCTACGGACAGGGGAGGGGAGACCCAGTACTTC. Residues: CASSPTDRGGETQYF. Drawing the rest from reference TRBV7-2 and TRBJ2-5, the complete variable domain is GAGVSQSPSNKVTEKGKDVELRCDPISGHTALYWYRQSLGQGLEFLIYFQGNSAPDKSGLPSDRFSAERTGGSVSTLTIQRTQQEDSAVYLCASSPTDRGGETQYFGPGTRLLVL.

V is TRBV7-2 and J is TRBJ1-6; 7 nucleotides line up with TRBD1. In germline, CDR1 is SGHTA, CDR2 FQGNSA. The V and J ends lost 4 bases and 8 bases, in that order; junction bases with no gene match: 5. There are 14 residues in the CDR3. CDR3 residues: CASSSQDRDSPLHF. The CDR3 nucleotides read TGTGCCAGCAGCTCTCAAGACAGGGATTCACCCCTCCACTTT.

This clonotype was seen more than once but under ten times. The rearrangement links TRBV12-3 or TRBV12-4 to TRBJ1-2; D is perhaps TRBD1 (6 bases). The CDR3 loop spans 13 amino acids. V was shortened by 7 bases and J by 7 bases, with 16 bases between the two germline ends. The CDR3 region is CASTWGRGGGYTF. The CDR3 bases are TGTGCCAGCACCTGGGGCAGGGGAGGTGGCTACACCTTC.